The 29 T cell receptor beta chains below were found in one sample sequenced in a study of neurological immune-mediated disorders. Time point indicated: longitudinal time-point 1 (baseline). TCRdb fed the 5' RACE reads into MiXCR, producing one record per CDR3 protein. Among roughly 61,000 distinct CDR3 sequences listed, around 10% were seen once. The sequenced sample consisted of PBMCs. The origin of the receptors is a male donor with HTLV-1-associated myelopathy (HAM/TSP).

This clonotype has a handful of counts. Written as DNA, the CDR3 is TGTGCCAGCAGTTACTTAGGGGTGAATCAGCCCCAGCATTTT. As protein: CASSYLGVNQPQHF. The genes are TRBV6-5 and TRBJ1-5, with D possibly matching TRBD1 (5 bases). The CDR3 has 14 residues. The germline CDR1 and CDR2 sequences are MNHEY and SVGAGI. V was trimmed by 1 base and J by 4 bases, leaving 8 bases between them.

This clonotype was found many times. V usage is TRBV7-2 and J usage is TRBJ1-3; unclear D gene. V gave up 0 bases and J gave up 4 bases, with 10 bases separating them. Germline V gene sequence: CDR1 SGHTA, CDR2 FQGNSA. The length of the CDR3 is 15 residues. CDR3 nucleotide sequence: TGTGCCAGCAGCTTAGCCAGGACGCTCGGAAACACCATATATTTT. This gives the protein CASSLARTLGNTIYF.

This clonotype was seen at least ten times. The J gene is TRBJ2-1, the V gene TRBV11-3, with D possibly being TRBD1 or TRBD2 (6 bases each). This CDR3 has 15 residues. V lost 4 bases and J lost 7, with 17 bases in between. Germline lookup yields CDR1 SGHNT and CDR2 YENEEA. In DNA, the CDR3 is TGTGCCAGCAGCTCACTATCTTCGGGGGCGAATGAGCAGTTCTTC. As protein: CASSSLSSGANEQFF.

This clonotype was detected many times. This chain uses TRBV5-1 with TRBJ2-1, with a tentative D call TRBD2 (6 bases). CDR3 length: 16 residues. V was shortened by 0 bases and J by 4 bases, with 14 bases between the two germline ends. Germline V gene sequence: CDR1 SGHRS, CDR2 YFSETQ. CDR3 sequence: CASSLVQGGGYNEQFF. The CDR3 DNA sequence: TGCGCCAGCAGCTTGGTCCAGGGTGGGGGGTACAATGAGCAGTTCTTC.

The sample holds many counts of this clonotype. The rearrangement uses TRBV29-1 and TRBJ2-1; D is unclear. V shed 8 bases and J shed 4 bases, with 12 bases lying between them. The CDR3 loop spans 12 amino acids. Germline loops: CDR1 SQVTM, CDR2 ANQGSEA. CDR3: CSFTWVYNEQFF. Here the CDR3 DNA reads TGCAGCTTCACTTGGGTGTACAATGAGCAGTTCTTC.

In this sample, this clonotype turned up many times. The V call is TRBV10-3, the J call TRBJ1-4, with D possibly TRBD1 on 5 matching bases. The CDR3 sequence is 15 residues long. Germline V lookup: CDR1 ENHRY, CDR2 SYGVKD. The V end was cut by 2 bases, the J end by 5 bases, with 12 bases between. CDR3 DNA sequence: TGTGCCATCAGTGAGCTGGGACCGCGGAATGAAAAACTGTTTTTT. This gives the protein CAISELGPRNEKLFF.

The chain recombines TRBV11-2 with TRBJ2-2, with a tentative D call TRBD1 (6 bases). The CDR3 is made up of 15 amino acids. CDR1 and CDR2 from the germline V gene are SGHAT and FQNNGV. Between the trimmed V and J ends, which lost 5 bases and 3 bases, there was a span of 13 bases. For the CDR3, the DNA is TGTGCCAGCAGCCAATGGACAGCCGACACCGGGGAGCTGTTTTTT. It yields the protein CASSQWTADTGELFF. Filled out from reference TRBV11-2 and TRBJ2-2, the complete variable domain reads EAGVAQSPRYKIIEKRQSVAFWCNPISGHATLYWYQQILGQGPKLLIQFQNNGVVDDSQLPKDRFSAERLKGVDSTLKIQPAKLEDSAVYLCASSQWTADTGELFFGEGSRLTVL.

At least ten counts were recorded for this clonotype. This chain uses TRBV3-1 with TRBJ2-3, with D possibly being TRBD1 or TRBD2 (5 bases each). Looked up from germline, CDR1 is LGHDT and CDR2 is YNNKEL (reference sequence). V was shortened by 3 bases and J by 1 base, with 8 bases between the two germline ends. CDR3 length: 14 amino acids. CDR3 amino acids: CASSQRGGTDTQYF. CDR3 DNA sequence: TGTGCCAGCAGCCAGAGGGGCGGCACAGATACGCAGTATTTT.

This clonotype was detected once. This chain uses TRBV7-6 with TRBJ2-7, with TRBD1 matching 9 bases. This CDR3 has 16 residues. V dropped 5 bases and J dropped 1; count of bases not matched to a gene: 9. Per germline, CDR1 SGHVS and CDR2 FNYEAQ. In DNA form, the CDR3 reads TGTGCCAGCAGCCGTGCGGGGACAGGGACGTCCTACGAGCAGTACTTC. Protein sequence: CASSRAGTGTSYEQYF.

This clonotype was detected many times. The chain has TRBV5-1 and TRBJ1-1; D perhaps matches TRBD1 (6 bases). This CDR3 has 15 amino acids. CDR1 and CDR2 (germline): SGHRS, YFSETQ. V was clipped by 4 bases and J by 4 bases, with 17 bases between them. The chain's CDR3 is CASSNGQFLSTEAFF. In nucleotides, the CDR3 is TGCGCCAGCAGCAATGGACAGTTTTTGAGCACTGAAGCTTTCTTT.

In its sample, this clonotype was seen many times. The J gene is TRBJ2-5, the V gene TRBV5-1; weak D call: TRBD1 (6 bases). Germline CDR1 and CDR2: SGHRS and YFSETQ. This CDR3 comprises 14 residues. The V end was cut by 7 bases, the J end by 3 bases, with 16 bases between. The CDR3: CASRDNRAEETQYF. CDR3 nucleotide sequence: TGCGCCAGCCGGGACAACCGGGCAGAAGAGACCCAGTACTTC.

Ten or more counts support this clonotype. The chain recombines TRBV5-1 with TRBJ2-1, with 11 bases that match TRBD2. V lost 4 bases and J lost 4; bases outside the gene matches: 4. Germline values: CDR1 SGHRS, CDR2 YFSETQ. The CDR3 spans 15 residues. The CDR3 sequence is CASSQTSGDYNEQFF. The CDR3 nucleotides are TGCGCCAGCAGCCAGACTAGCGGGGATTACAATGAGCAGTTCTTC.

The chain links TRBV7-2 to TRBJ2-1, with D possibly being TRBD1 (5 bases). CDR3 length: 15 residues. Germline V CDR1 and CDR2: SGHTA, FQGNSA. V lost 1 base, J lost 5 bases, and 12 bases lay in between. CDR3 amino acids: CASSLGLGRNNEQFF. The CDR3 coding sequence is TGTGCCAGCAGCTTAGGGCTGGGGCGCAACAATGAGCAGTTCTTC.

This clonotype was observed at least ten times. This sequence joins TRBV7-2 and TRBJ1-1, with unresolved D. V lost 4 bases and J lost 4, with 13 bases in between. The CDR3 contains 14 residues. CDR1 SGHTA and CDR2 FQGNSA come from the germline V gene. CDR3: CASSYGRGSTEAFF. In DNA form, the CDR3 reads TGTGCCAGCAGCTACGGTAGAGGGAGCACTGAAGCTTTCTTT.

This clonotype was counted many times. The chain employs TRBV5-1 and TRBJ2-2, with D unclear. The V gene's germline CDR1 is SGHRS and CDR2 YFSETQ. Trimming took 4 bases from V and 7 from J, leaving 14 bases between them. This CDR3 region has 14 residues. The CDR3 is CASSPTTRVGELFF. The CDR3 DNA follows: TGCGCCAGCAGCCCCACTACTCGGGTCGGGGAGCTGTTTTTT.

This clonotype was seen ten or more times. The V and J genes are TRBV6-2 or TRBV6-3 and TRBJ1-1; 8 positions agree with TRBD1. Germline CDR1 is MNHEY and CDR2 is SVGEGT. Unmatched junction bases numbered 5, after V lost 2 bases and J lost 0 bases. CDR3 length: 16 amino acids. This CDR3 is CASSYAGGRLNTEAFF. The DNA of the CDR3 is TGTGCCAGCAGTTACGCAGGGGGCCGGCTGAACACTGAAGCTTTCTTT.

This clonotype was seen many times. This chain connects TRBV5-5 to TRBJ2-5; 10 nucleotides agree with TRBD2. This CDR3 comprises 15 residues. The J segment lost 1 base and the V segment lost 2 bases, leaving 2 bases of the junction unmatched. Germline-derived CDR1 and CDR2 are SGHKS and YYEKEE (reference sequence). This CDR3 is CASSFTSGTQETQYF. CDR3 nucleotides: TGTGCCAGCAGCTTCACTAGCGGGACCCAAGAGACCCAGTACTTC.

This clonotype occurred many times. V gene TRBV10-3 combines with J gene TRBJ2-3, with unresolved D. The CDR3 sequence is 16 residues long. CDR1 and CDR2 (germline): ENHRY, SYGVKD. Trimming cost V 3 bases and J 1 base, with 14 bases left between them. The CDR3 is CAISESSPPGTDTQYF. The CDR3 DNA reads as TGTGCCATCAGTGAATCTTCCCCGCCAGGCACAGATACGCAGTATTTT.

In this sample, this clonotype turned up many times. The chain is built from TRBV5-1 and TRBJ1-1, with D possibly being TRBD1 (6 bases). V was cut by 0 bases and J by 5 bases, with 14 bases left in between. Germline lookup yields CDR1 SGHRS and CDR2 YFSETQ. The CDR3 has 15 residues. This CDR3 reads CASSLEAGGKTEAFF. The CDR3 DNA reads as TGCGCCAGCAGCTTGGAGGCGGGGGGCAAGACTGAAGCTTTCTTT.

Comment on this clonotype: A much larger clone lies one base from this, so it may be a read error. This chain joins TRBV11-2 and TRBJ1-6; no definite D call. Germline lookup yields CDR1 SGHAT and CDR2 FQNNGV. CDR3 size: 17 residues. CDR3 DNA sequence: TGTGCCAGCAGCTTAGAGGCGGGAGCGGTCTATAATTCACCCCACCACTTT. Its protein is CASSLEAGAVYNSPHHF.

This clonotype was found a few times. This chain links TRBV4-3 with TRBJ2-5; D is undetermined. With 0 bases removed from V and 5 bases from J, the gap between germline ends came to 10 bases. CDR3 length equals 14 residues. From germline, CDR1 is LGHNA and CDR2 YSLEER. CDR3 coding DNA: TGCGCCAGCAGCCAAGACCCCCTTCGGGAGACCCAGTACTTC. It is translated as CASSQDPLRETQYF.

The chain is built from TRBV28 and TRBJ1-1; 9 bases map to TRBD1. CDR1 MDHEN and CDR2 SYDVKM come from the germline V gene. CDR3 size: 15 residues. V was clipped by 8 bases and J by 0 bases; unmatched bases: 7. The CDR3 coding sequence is TGTGCCAGCCCGGGACAGGGCTCTATGAACACTGAAGCTTTCTTT. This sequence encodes CASPGQGSMNTEAFF.

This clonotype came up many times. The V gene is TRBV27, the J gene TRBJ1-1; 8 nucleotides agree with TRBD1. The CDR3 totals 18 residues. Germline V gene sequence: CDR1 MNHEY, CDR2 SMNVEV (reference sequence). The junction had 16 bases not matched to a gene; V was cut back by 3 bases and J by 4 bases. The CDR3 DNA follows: TGTGCCAGCAGTTTCTCCGGGCAGGGGGCGAGGGGGAGCACTGAAGCTTTCTTT. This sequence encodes CASSFSGQGARGSTEAFF.

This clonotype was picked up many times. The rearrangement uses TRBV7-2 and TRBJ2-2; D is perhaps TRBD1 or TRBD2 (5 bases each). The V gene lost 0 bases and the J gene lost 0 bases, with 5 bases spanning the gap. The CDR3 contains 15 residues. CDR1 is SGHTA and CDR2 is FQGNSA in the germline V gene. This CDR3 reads CASSLAGANTGELFF. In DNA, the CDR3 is TGTGCCAGCAGCTTAGCGGGGGCGAACACCGGGGAGCTGTTTTTT.

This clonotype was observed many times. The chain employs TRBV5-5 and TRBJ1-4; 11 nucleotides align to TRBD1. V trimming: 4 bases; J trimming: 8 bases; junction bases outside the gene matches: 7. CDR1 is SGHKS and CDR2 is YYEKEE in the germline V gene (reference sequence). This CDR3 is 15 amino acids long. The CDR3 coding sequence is TGTGCCAGCAGCGGAAAGGACAGGGGGCGGGAAAAACTGTTTTTT. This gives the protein CASSGKDRGREKLFF. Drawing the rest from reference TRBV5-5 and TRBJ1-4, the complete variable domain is DAGVTQSPTHLIKTRGQQVTLRCSPISGHKSVSWYQQVLGQGPQFIFQYYEKEERGRGNFPDRFSARQFPNYSSELNVNALLLGDSALYLCASSGKDRGREKLFFGSGTQLSVL.

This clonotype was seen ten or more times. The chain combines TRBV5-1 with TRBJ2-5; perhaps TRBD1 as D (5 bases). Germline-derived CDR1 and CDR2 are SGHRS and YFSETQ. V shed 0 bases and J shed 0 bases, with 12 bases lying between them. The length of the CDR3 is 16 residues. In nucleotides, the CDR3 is TGCGCCAGCAGCTTGGATACAGGCCCCAACCAAGAGACCCAGTACTTC. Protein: CASSLDTGPNQETQYF.

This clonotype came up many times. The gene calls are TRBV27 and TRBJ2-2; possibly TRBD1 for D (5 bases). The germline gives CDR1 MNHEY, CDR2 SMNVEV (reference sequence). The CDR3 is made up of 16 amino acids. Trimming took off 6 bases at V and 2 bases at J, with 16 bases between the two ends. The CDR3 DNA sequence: TGTGCCAGCAGGACCCCCAGGGTGGGTAACACCGGGGAGCTGTTTTTT. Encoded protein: CASRTPRVGNTGELFF.

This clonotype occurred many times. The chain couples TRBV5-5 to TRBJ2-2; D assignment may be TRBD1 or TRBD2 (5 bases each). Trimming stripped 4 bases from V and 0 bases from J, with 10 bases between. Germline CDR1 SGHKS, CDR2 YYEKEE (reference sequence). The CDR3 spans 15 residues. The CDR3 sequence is CASSPGPTNTGELFF. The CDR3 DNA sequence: TGTGCCAGCAGCCCGGGACCCACGAACACCGGGGAGCTGTTTTTT. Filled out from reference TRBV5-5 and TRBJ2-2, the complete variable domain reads DAGVTQSPTHLIKTRGQQVTLRCSPISGHKSVSWYQQVLGQGPQFIFQYYEKEERGRGNFPDRFSARQFPNYSSELNVNALLLGDSALYLCASSPGPTNTGELFFGEGSRLTVL.

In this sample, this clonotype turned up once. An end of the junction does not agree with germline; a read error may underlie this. CDR3 loop: CASTPDRVYYEQSF. Here the CDR3 DNA reads TGTGCCAGTACCCCGGACAGGGTTTACTATGAGCAGTCCTTC. The chain is built from TRBV19 and TRBJ2-1, with 8 bases fitting TRBD1. The length of the CDR3 is 14 residues. Germline loops: CDR1 LNHDA, CDR2 SQIVND (reference sequence). The whole variable domain, remainder taken from reference TRBV19 and TRBJ2-1, is DGGITQSPKYLFRKEGQNVTLSCEQNLNHDAMYWYRQDPGQGLRLIYYSQIVNDFQKGDIAEGYSVSREKKESFPLTVTSAQKNPTAFYLCASTPDRVYYEQSFGPGTRLTVL.